Below, 29 T cell receptor beta chains from the same sample are listed, as sequenced in a study of cytomegalovirus exposure and HLA in healthy donors. In the PCR, 60 Vbeta and 13 Jbeta primers were used. Data came from immunoSEQ multiplex PCR; TCRdb stores just in-frame clones and leaves some out. The top ten hold 2.8% of the sample, which has 65,000 or so clones, 62% seen once. The material sequenced was PBMCs. The source of these receptors is a man aged 25 to 40 in good health and CMV-seronegative.

The chain couples TRBV2 to TRBJ1-5; TRBD1 matches at 8 bases. CDR3 size: 14 residues. J gave up 7 bases and V 6 bases, and 8 bases lay outside the gene matches. The germline CDR1 and CDR2 sequences are SNHLY and FYNNEI. The CDR3 region is CASRVQGAGQPQHF. The CDR3, as DNA: TGTGCCAGCAGAGTCCAGGGGGCTGGCCAGCCCCAGCATTTT.

J is TRBJ2-7 and V is TRBV7-2; D call uncertain. The V end lost 1 base, the J end lost 4 bases, and 11 bases lay between the germline ends. Germline CDR1 reads SGHTA; CDR2 reads FQGNSA. The CDR3 is 14 amino acids. CDR3 sequence (DNA): TGTGCCAGCAGCTTAGGAATACAGAATTACGAGCAGTACTTC. This encodes CASSLGIQNYEQYF.

This clone was found once. The genes are TRBV19 and TRBJ2-5, with no clear D. Trimming cost V 1 base and J 5 bases, with 2 bases left between them. Per germline, CDR1 LNHDA and CDR2 SQIVND (reference sequence). The CDR3 spans 11 residues. CDR3 in amino acids: CASSIAETQYF. CDR3 bases: TGTGCCAGTAGTATAGCTGAGACCCAGTACTTC.

This clone was seen only a few times. The CDR3 DNA reads TGTGCCAGCAGCTTTGAGGGACAGGGGCACAATGAGCAGTTCTTC. It specifies CASSFEGQGHNEQFF. The rearrangement joins TRBV5-4 to TRBJ2-1; 10 bases map to TRBD1. J gave up 5 bases and V 2 bases, and 4 bases lay outside the gene matches. Looked up from germline, CDR1 is SGHNT and CDR2 is YYREEE (reference sequence). The CDR3 has 15 residues. Combining the CDR3 with reference TRBV5-4 and TRBJ2-1 gives the whole variable domain ETGVTQSPTHLIKTRGQQVTLRCSSQSGHNTVSWYQQALGQGPQFIFQYYREEENGRGNFPPRFSGLQFPNYSSELNVNALELDDSALYLCASSFEGQGHNEQFFGPGTRLTVL.

J is TRBJ2-7 and V is TRBV7-2; D remains ambiguous. Germline CDR1 is SGHTA and CDR2 is FQGNSA. V was shortened by 0 bases and J by 0 bases, with 6 bases between the two germline ends. The CDR3 is made up of 14 amino acids. The CDR3 sequence: CASSLASSSYEQYF. CDR3 DNA: TGTGCCAGCAGCTTAGCGTCGAGCTCCTACGAGCAGTACTTC.

This clone was picked up one time. The V call is TRBV6-5, the J call TRBJ1-5; no firm D call. Trimming shortened V by 2 bases and J by 0 bases, and 8 bases separated the two germline ends. This CDR3 is built from 15 residues. Germline CDR1 and CDR2: MNHEY and SVGAGI. The CDR3 DNA reads as TGTGCCAGCAGTTACGGGCGGGGTAGCAATCAGCCCCAGCATTTT. Protein: CASSYGRGSNQPQHF.

The CDR3 bases are TGTGCCAGCAGTTATGTAGCGGGGAAGGGAAAACTGTTTTTT. It is translated as CASSYVAGKGKLFF. The rearrangement uses TRBV6-5 and TRBJ1-4; D is ambiguous. The CDR3 runs to 14 residues. Germline V gives CDR1 MNHEY, CDR2 SVGAGI. Trimming took off 3 bases at V and 10 bases at J, with 15 bases between the two ends.

This clone appeared a single time. No DNA is shown, since the ends of the CDR3 on it are uncertain; the CDR3 is the one TCRdb lists. This chain links TRBV30 with TRBJ2-3; TRBD1, the table's D call, was not compared with the DNA. CDR1 is GTSNPN, CDR2 SVGIG, per germline (reference sequence). The CDR3 has 11 amino acids, counting both end residues. The CDR3: CAWGTGTGRYF.

The chain employs TRBV30 and TRBJ1-2, with 8 bases lining up with TRBD1. The CDR3 runs to 15 residues. Germline V gene sequence: CDR1 GTSNPN, CDR2 SVGIG (reference sequence). With 0 bases clipped from V and 7 bases from J, the junction kept 10 bases outside the gene matches. The CDR3 sequence: CAWSVGDRGVRGYTF. The DNA of the CDR3 is TGTGCCTGGAGTGTTGGCGACAGGGGAGTCCGTGGCTACACCTTC. The variable domain in full, completed from reference TRBV30 and TRBJ1-2, reads SQTIHQWPATLVQPVGSPLSLECTVEGTSNPNLYWYRQAAGRGLQLLFYSVGIGQISSEVPQNLSASRPQDRQFILSSKKLLLSDSGFYLCAWSVGDRGVRGYTFGSGTRLTVV.

The chain carries TRBV6-5 and TRBJ1-2; tentatively, D is TRBD1 (5 bases). Trimming removed 5 bases at V and 4 bases at J, with 11 bases between. There are 13 residues in the CDR3. CDR1 is MNHEY and CDR2 is SVGAGI in the germline V gene. The CDR3 sequence: CASSDGGTYGYTF. Here the CDR3 DNA reads TGTGCCAGCAGTGACGGGGGGACCTATGGCTACACCTTC.

This chain connects TRBV4-1 to TRBJ1-1; 8 nucleotides line up with TRBD1. In germline, CDR1 is MGHRA, CDR2 YSYEKL. The CDR3 contains 14 residues. V shed 0 bases, J shed 9 bases, and the junction held 6 bases outside the gene matches. As DNA, the CDR3 is TGCGCCAGCAGCCAAGAGGACAGGGTGGTTCAAGCTTTCTTT. Encoded protein: CASSQEDRVVQAFF.

The chain couples TRBV18 to TRBJ2-7; 9 nucleotides agree with TRBD1. The CDR3 length is 13 residues. Germline CDR1 and CDR2: KGHSH and LQKENI. V shed 5 bases and J 3 bases; nucleotides not matched to a gene: 2. CDR3 protein: CASSGDRDYEQYF. The CDR3 DNA follows: TGTGCCAGCTCAGGGGACAGGGACTACGAGCAGTACTTC.

CDR3 amino acids: CASSENLGNQPQHF. Written as DNA, the CDR3 is TGTGCCAGCAGTGAAAACTTGGGCAATCAGCCCCAGCATTTT. This chain links TRBV2 with TRBJ1-5; D is ambiguous. The CDR3 sequence is 14 residues long. Per the germline V gene, CDR1 is SNHLY and CDR2 is FYNNEI. Deletions cut 2 bases from V and 2 bases from J, with 7 bases between.

V and J are TRBV2 and TRBJ2-5, with 9 bases identical to TRBD2. CDR1 SNHLY and CDR2 FYNNEI come from the germline V gene. This CDR3 has 15 residues. J was trimmed by 4 bases and V by 6 bases; bases with no gene match: 9. CDR3 bases: TGTGCCAGCAGCCAAAGCCCGACTAGCGGAGAGACCCAGTACTTC. Its translation: CASSQSPTSGETQYF.

The chain combines TRBV9 with TRBJ2-7, with 8 bases lining up with TRBD1. The ends lost 3 bases at V and 5 bases at J; junction bases unmatched: 7. The CDR3 has 14 amino acids. From germline, CDR1 is SGDLS and CDR2 YYNGEE. The CDR3 spells CASSAGQATHEQYF. The CDR3, as DNA: TGTGCCAGCAGCGCGGGACAGGCGACCCACGAGCAGTACTTC.

The chain has TRBV7-9 and TRBJ2-1; 9 bases fit TRBD1. CDR3 length: 14 amino acids. V lost 5 bases and J lost 5; bases outside the gene matches: 4. Germline CDR1 and CDR2: SEHNR and FQNEAQ (reference sequence). The CDR3 reads CASSNRDRDNEQFF. DNA for the CDR3: TGTGCCAGCAGCAACCGGGACAGGGACAATGAGCAGTTCTTC.

This clone was picked up a small number of times. This chain joins TRBV12-5 and TRBJ2-7; unclear D gene. The CDR3 totals 12 residues. The V end lost 5 bases, the J end lost 0 bases, and 5 bases lay between the germline ends. Germline V gene sequence: CDR1 LGHNT, CDR2 FRNRAP. The CDR3 region is CASGESSYEQYF. CDR3 coding DNA: TGTGCTAGTGGTGAGAGCTCCTACGAGCAGTACTTC.

V usage is TRBV27 and J usage is TRBJ2-5, with 11 bases fitting TRBD2. The CDR3 consists of 15 residues. The germline V gene has CDR1 MNHEY and CDR2 SMNVEV (reference sequence). With V trimmed by 5 bases and J by 6 bases, 8 bases remained unmatched. CDR3: CASSPRLAGLKTQYF. The CDR3 DNA follows: TGTGCCAGCAGTCCCCGACTAGCGGGGTTGAAGACCCAGTACTTC.

This clone occurred a few times. This chain uses TRBV7-6 with TRBJ1-1, with D tentatively TRBD1 (5 bases). V shed 5 bases and J shed 0 bases, with 10 bases lying between them. The CDR3 contains 14 residues. Looked up from germline, CDR1 is SGHVS and CDR2 is FNYEAQ. In DNA form, the CDR3 reads TGTGCCAGCAGCCCTGACAGTATGAACACTGAAGCTTTCTTT. The encoded protein is CASSPDSMNTEAFF.

The chain combines TRBV4-2 with TRBJ1-6; tentatively, D is TRBD1 (6 bases). V was pared by 0 bases and J by 7 bases, with 13 bases between. CDR1 and CDR2 from the germline V gene are LGHNA and YNFKEQ. There are 16 residues in the CDR3. CDR3: CASSQDPAGTNSPLHF. CDR3 sequence (DNA): TGTGCCAGCAGCCAAGATCCAGCGGGGACAAATTCACCCCTCCACTTT.

The rearrangement joins TRBV7-3 to TRBJ2-3, with D unresolved. CDR3 size: 15 residues. The germline gives CDR1 SGHTA, CDR2 FQGTGA. V gave up 2 bases and J gave up 2 bases, with 11 bases separating them. The CDR3 loop reads CASSLRPFNTDTQYF. CDR3 DNA: TGTGCCAGCAGCTTACGTCCCTTTAACACAGATACGCAGTATTTT.

The chain employs TRBV2 and TRBJ2-1, with D possibly being TRBD1 (5 bases). This CDR3 has 15 amino acids. The germline V gene has CDR1 SNHLY and CDR2 FYNNEI. The germline V and J ends were trimmed by 4 bases and 1 base, with 11 bases remaining between them. The CDR3 region is CASSGRQKSYNEQFF. CDR3 sequence (DNA): TGTGCCAGCAGTGGCCGACAGAAGTCCTACAATGAGCAGTTCTTC.

This clone has a handful of counts. CDR3 sequence (DNA): TGCAGCGTTGTGTGGGGACAGAAGGCTGAAGCTTTCTTT. It specifies CSVVWGQKAEAFF. This chain connects TRBV29-1 to TRBJ1-1, with TRBD1 matching 7 bases. The CDR3 contains 13 residues. Germline assignment: CDR1 SQVTM and CDR2 ANQGSEA. V gave up 4 bases and J gave up 6 bases; unmatched junction bases: 8.

The rearrangement links TRBV5-1 to TRBJ2-5; maybe TRBD1 (5 bases). Germline V gene lookup returns CDR1 SGHRS and CDR2 YFSETQ. The germline V and J ends were trimmed by 0 bases and 0 bases, with 9 bases remaining between them. The CDR3 length is 15 residues. The DNA of the CDR3 is TGCGCCAGCAGCTTGGAGACAGCTCACCAAGAGACCCAGTACTTC. Translation gives CASSLETAHQETQYF.

The genes are TRBV28 and TRBJ2-7, with TRBD2 identical over 12 bases. V lost 6 bases and J lost 4; bases outside the gene matches: 4. Germline V gene sequence: CDR1 MDHEN, CDR2 SYDVKM. The length of the CDR3 is 14 residues. The DNA of the CDR3 is TGTGCCAGCAGCCCAACTAGCGGGGGGTACGAGCAGTACTTC. It codes for CASSPTSGGYEQYF.

This clone was counted a few times. The CDR3 sequence is CASSRAGDYTF. The CDR3 region has the DNA TGTGCCAGCAGCCGGGCCGGGGACTACACCTTC. The chain couples TRBV7-9 to TRBJ1-2; D remains ambiguous. The CDR3 contains 11 residues. Trimming shortened V by 5 bases and J by 10 bases, and 11 bases separated the two germline ends. Looked up from germline, CDR1 is SEHNR and CDR2 is FQNEAQ (reference sequence).

This clone was seen only once. V is TRBV2 and J is TRBJ1-4; D may be TRBD1 (6 bases). Germline V gene data show CDR1 as SNHLY and CDR2 as FYNNEI. This CDR3 comprises 15 residues. V was clipped by 6 bases and J by 7 bases, with 18 bases between them. The DNA for the CDR3 is TGTGCCAGCAGAGCAAACAGGGTTTCTAGTGAAAAACTGTTTTTT. Its protein product is CASRANRVSSEKLFF. Supplemented by reference TRBV2 and TRBJ1-4, the full variable domain reads EPEVTQTPSHQVTQMGQEVILRCVPISNHLYFYWYRQILGQKVEFLVSFYNNEISEKSEIFDDQFSVERPDGSNFTLKIRSTKLEDSAMYFCASRANRVSSEKLFFGSGTQLSVL.

The CDR3 loop is CASSKVSTGAYEQYF. CDR3 coding DNA: TGTGCCAGCAGCAAAGTTTCGACAGGGGCCTACGAGCAGTACTTC. V usage is TRBV21-1 and J usage is TRBJ2-7; the D segment call TRBD1 is taken from the table without a DNA check. TRBV21-1 is shown as a pseudogene. The CDR3 spans 15 residues.

The J gene is TRBJ2-1, the V gene TRBV6-5, with D possibly TRBD2 on 5 matching bases. Looked up from germline, CDR1 is MNHEY and CDR2 is SVGAGI. CDR3 length: 15 residues. The V end lost 7 bases, the J end lost 5 bases, and 18 bases lay between the germline ends. The CDR3 bases are TGTGCCAGCACCTACAGCGGCTACGGTAACAATGAGCAGTTCTTC. Encoded protein: CASTYSGYGNNEQFF.